The clone carrying this TCR beta chain was picked up many times. No antigen is known for it. Germline trimming cut 6 bases from V and 3 bases from J; bases unmatched to any gene: 4. Germline V gene data show CDR1 as SQVTM and CDR2 as ANQGSEA. The CDR3 runs 13 residues. The sample belongs to a study of breast tumors, draining lymph nodes, adjacent tissues. The lymph nodes were axillary draining lymph nodes from breast cancer patients. The study, taken as a whole, reports: That most tumor T cells come from lymph nodes remained unproven. The data were judged consistent with most tumor T cells coming from lymph node and expanding in tumor. Tumor and nontumor repertoires were significantly more similar in luminal-like than in basal-like breast cancer.

TCRdb re-called the multiplex PCR reads with MiXCR, one entry per CDR3 protein. Of about 220,000 distinct CDR3 sequences in the sample, about 34% were seen once. The specimen was axillary lymph node tissue. The receptor was isolated from a female donor with breast cancer. Some clones in this sample may be carry-over from other donors' samples. The chain recombines TRBV29-1 with TRBJ2-2, with 7 bases fitting TRBD1. The CDR3: CSVEQGYTGELFF. CDR3 DNA: TGCAGCGTCGAACAGGGGTACACCGGGGAGCTGTTTTTT.